This is a list of T cell receptor beta chains from one sample in a study of identical twins. TCRdb re-derived calls from the 5' RACE reads in MiXCR, one entry per CDR3 protein. In the table there are 500,000 or so distinct CDR3 sequences, roughly 13% of which are singletons. This sample was also put to use in a study of yellow fever vaccine responses in identical twins.

Material: CD4+ T cells sorted from blood. All receptors derive from a woman between 18 and 29 years old in good health. CDR3s include the opening cysteine and the closing phenylalanine or tryptophan. Fields, in order: clone size, V gene, D gene, J gene, CDR3 protein, CDR3 DNA. D genes are given only for firm matches. Clone size appears in some rows only: once, few, many, or a class for an expanded clone.

>few|TRBV5-1|-|TRBJ2-3
CASSTGASSTDTQYF
TGCGCCAGCAGCACGGGGGCTTCTAGCACAGATACGCAGTATTTT
>many|TRBV29-1|TRBD1|TRBJ2-5
CSVEEGQGGTQYF
TGCAGCGTTGAAGAGGGACAGGGGGGGACCCAGTACTTC
>many|TRBV12-3/TRBV12-4|TRBD2|TRBJ2-1
CASSYTQPGLAGNEQFF
TGTGCCAGCAGTTATACTCAACCGGGACTAGCGGGCAATGAGCAGTTCTTC
>-|TRBV5-6|-|TRBJ2-6
CASGLGLLCSGANVLTF
TGTGCCAGCGGCCTGGGGCTCCTCTGCTCTGGGGCCAACGTCCTGACTTTC
>-|TRBV4-3|-|TRBJ2-1
CASSQDLGRDEQFF
TGCGCCAGCAGCCAAGATCTTGGGCGGGATGAGCAGTTCTTC
>many|TRBV12-3/TRBV12-4|TRBD1|TRBJ2-7
CASSPGTGASYEQYF
TGTGCCAGCAGTCCGGGGACAGGGGCGTCCTACGAGCAGTACTTC
>-|TRBV7-3|TRBD2|TRBJ2-6
CASSRRLAGVGANVLTF
TGTGCCAGCAGCCGCCGACTAGCGGGGGTTGGGGCCAACGTCCTGACTTTC
>few|TRBV20-1|-|TRBJ1-2
CSVWVGRSYGYTF
TGCAGTGTTTGGGTGGGGCGGAGCTATGGCTACACCTTC
>-|TRBV24-1|-|TRBJ1-5
CATSDAGLGQPQHF
TGTGCCACCAGTGATGCGGGATTGGGTCAGCCCCAGCATTTT
>-|TRBV27|-|TRBJ2-3
CASSLPGALPQYF
TGTGCCAGCAGTCTCCCCGGGGCACTGCCGCAGTATTTT
>few|TRBV10-3|-|TRBJ2-1
CAISEPGQGSYNEQFF
TGTGCCATCAGTGAGCCCGGGCAAGGCTCCTACAATGAGCAGTTCTTC
>-|TRBV5-1|TRBD1|TRBJ2-5
CASSLVPGDSQETQYF
TGCGCCAGCAGCTTGGTACCCGGGGACAGCCAAGAGACCCAGTACTTC
>-|TRBV20-1|-|TRBJ1-4
CSARVGTATNEKLFF
TGCAGTGCTAGGGTGGGGACGGCAACTAATGAAAAACTGTTTTTT
>-|TRBV3-1|TRBD2|TRBJ2-3
CASSPERTGGGLDTQYF
TGTGCCAGCAGTCCTGAGCGAACGGGGGGGGGCCTGGATACGCAGTATTTT
>-|TRBV6-4|TRBD2|TRBJ2-3
CASSGLAGLLADTQYF
TGTGCCAGCAGTGGACTAGCGGGACTTCTTGCGGATACGCAGTATTTT
>once|TRBV3-1|TRBD2|TRBJ2-1
CASSQLPPGLAAPSSYNEQFF
TGTGCCAGCAGCCAACTACCCCCCGGACTAGCGGCCCCCTCCTCGTACAATGAGCAGTTCTTC
>few|TRBV5-4|-|TRBJ2-3
CASSLGGVPHDTQYF
TGTGCCAGCAGCTTGGGCGGGGTCCCTCACGATACGCAGTATTTT
>-|TRBV7-2|-|TRBJ2-1
CASSFRAAQSSYNEQFF
TGTGCCAGCAGCTTTAGAGCGGCCCAGAGTTCTTACAATGAGCAGTTCTTC
>many|TRBV28|-|TRBJ1-1
CARQRTMGTEAFF
TGTGCCCGACAGCGGACTATGGGCACTGAAGCTTTCTTT
>few|TRBV5-1|-|TRBJ2-5
CASSVTGRWEETQYF
TGCGCCAGCAGCGTAACAGGGAGGTGGGAAGAGACCCAGTACTTC
>many|TRBV3-1|-|TRBJ1-3
CASSPLDVAGNTIYF
TGTGCCAGCAGCCCCTTGGACGTTGCTGGAAACACCATATATTTT
>many|TRBV10-1|TRBD2|TRBJ2-1
CASSAGTSGGSYNEQFF
TGCGCCAGCAGCGCCGGGACTAGCGGGGGCTCCTACAATGAGCAGTTCTTC
>-|TRBV12-3/TRBV12-4|TRBD1|TRBJ2-3
CTSSLQGSGGTGTDTQYF
TGTACCAGCAGTTTACAGGGTTCAGGGGGTACAGGCACAGATACGCAGTATTTT
>-|TRBV29-1|-|TRBJ1-1
CSVLRTLWGTEAFF
TGCAGCGTTCTAAGGACCCTTTGGGGCACTGAAGCTTTCTTT
>-|TRBV11-3|-|TRBJ1-4
CASGSGVNYEKLFF
TGTGCCAGCGGGTCGGGTGTCAACTATGAAAAACTGTTTTTT
>-|TRBV6-2/TRBV6-3|-|TRBJ1-5
CASTGRGNQPQHF
TGTGCCAGCACAGGGAGGGGCAATCAGCCCCAGCATTTT
>few|TRBV27|TRBD1|TRBJ2-2
CASSQRDRAETGELFF
TGTGCCAGCAGCCAGAGGGACAGGGCGGAGACCGGGGAGCTGTTTTTT
>few|TRBV2|TRBD2|TRBJ2-7
CASSAGGPGEQYF
TGTGCCAGCAGCGCGGGGGGGCCGGGGGAGCAGTACTTC
>-|TRBV6-2/TRBV6-3|-|TRBJ2-2
CASRASNTGELFF
TGTGCCAGCCGGGCCTCGAACACCGGGGAGCTGTTTTTT
>few|TRBV10-3|-|TRBJ2-7
CAIAGAQDYEQYF
TGTGCCATCGCGGGGGCCCAGGACTACGAGCAGTACTTC
>few|TRBV29-1|-|TRBJ2-5
CSARTATQETQYF
TGCAGCGCCCGGACAGCAACCCAAGAGACCCAGTACTTC
>few|TRBV20-1|-|TRBJ2-1
CSQRNLNEQFF
TGCAGCCAACGAAATTTAAATGAGCAGTTCTTC
>-|TRBV11-2|-|TRBJ2-5
CASSWRYETQYF
TGTGCCAGCAGCTGGCGGTACGAGACCCAGTACTTC
>few|TRBV12-3/TRBV12-4|-|TRBJ1-5
CASTSRGGPQHF
TGTGCCAGCACGAGCAGGGGTGGGCCCCAGCATTTT
>few|TRBV30|TRBD2|TRBJ2-1
CAWTGLAGGLEQFF
TGTGCCTGGACCGGACTAGCGGGGGGGCTTGAGCAGTTCTTC
>-|TRBV20-1|-|TRBJ2-7
CSAPNRVGTPYEQYF
TGCAGTGCACCTAACAGGGTAGGGACACCCTACGAGCAGTACTTC
>-|TRBV27|-|TRBJ2-1
CASNPSWTSYNEQFF
TGTGCCAGCAACCCCAGCTGGACCTCCTACAATGAGCAGTTCTTC
>few|TRBV6-2/TRBV6-3|-|TRBJ2-1
CASSSSLAVEQFF
TGTGCCAGCAGTTCCTCTTTAGCCGTTGAGCAGTTCTTC
>few|TRBV5-1|-|TRBJ2-2
CASSFGGTNTGELFF
TGCGCCAGCAGCTTTGGCGGGACGAACACCGGGGAGCTGTTTTTT
>few|TRBV3-1|TRBD1|TRBJ1-1
CASSQFAGGNTEAFF
TGTGCCAGCAGCCAATTCGCAGGGGGTAACACTGAAGCTTTCTTT
>-|TRBV6-1|-|TRBJ1-5
CASTAGERYQPQHF
TGTGCCAGCACTGCGGGAGAGAGATATCAGCCCCAGCATTTT
>few|TRBV28|-|TRBJ1-6
CASRTASSYNSPLHF
TGTGCCAGCAGGACAGCTAGCTCCTATAATTCACCCCTCCACTTT
>many|TRBV7-9|-|TRBJ1-2
CASSLASTSNYGYTF
TGTGCCAGCAGCTTAGCGTCGACTTCTAACTATGGCTACACCTTC
>many|TRBV10-3|-|TRBJ1-1
CAIGQGNTEAFF
TGTGCCATCGGGCAGGGGAACACTGAAGCTTTCTTT
>-|TRBV28|TRBD2|TRBJ2-7
CASSLLGSGGDYEQYF
TGTGCCAGCAGTTTATTGGGTAGCGGGGGGGACTACGAGCAGTACTTC
>few|TRBV7-9|TRBD1|TRBJ1-1
CASSPWTGGLTEAFF
TGTGCCAGCAGCCCCTGGACAGGGGGCTTGACTGAAGCTTTCTTT
>few|TRBV3-1|TRBD2|TRBJ2-7
CASGRLAGSYEQYF
TGTGCCAGCGGACGACTAGCGGGATCCTACGAGCAGTACTTC
>few|TRBV11-2|TRBD2|TRBJ2-5
CASSSLSRSSGAKETQYF
TGTGCCAGCAGCTCACTTAGTCGGTCTAGCGGGGCCAAGGAGACCCAGTACTTC
>few|TRBV20-1|TRBD2|TRBJ2-5
CSAKGLAKETQYF
TGCAGTGCGAAGGGACTAGCGAAAGAGACCCAGTACTTC
>once|TRBV19|TRBD2|TRBJ2-3
CASSMTSGGTDTQYF
TGTGCCAGTAGTATGACTAGCGGGGGAACAGATACGCAGTATTTT
>few|TRBV6-2/TRBV6-3|TRBD2|TRBJ2-7
CASSYSPAGGPEQYF
TGTGCCAGCAGTTACTCCCCCGCGGGAGGGCCCGAGCAGTACTTC